The 25 T cell receptor beta chains reported below all come from one sample, sequenced in a study of blood T cell repertoires in COVID-19. Libraries were prepared by immunoSEQ multiplex PCR; TCRdb keeps only in-frame clonotypes and omits some of them. The sample shows over 120,000 clones, approximately 80% of them seen only once. The source material was peripheral blood. All receptors come from a woman at least 80 years old with acute or convalescent COVID-19.

CDR3 loop: CASSERGSGGNQPQHF. The CDR3 nucleotides read TGTGCCAGCAGTGAAAGGGGGAGCGGGGGCAATCAGCCCCAGCATTTT. The chain employs TRBV2 and TRBJ1-5; TRBD1 might be the D (6 bases). Germline assignment: CDR1 SNHLY and CDR2 FYNNEI. V gave up 2 bases and J gave up 2 bases, with 13 bases separating them. This CDR3 has 16 residues. The variable domain in full, with the rest retrieved from reference TRBV2 and TRBJ1-5, is EPEVTQTPSHQVTQMGQEVILRCVPISNHLYFYWYRQILGQKVEFLVSFYNNEISEKSEIFDDQFSVERPDGSNFTLKIRSTKLEDSAMYFCASSERGSGGNQPQHFGDGTRLSIL.

The chain recombines TRBV19 with TRBJ1-4; no definite D call. The V end was cut by 5 bases, the J end by 0 bases, with 7 bases between. CDR3 length: 14 residues. Germline V gives CDR1 LNHDA, CDR2 SQIVND (reference sequence). As DNA, the CDR3 is TGTGCCAGTAGTCGTTCAGCAACTAATGAAAAACTGTTTTTT. This encodes CASSRSATNEKLFF.

V usage is TRBV5-1 and J usage is TRBJ2-1, with D perhaps matching TRBD2 (6 bases). Germline CDR1 reads SGHRS; CDR2 reads YFSETQ. The length of the CDR3 is 17 residues. V was pared by 9 bases and J by 7 bases, with 29 bases between. The CDR3 region is CATPLRCSGPPRNEQFF. The CDR3 DNA is TGCGCCACCCCCCTCCGGTGTAGCGGCCCTCCGCGGAATGAGCAGTTCTTC.

The chain joins TRBV5-1 to TRBJ1-1; possibly TRBD1 for D (5 bases). V was shortened by 2 bases and J by 4 bases, with 18 bases between the two germline ends. This CDR3 spans 16 amino acids. Germline loops: CDR1 SGHRS, CDR2 YFSETQ. The CDR3 nucleotides are TGCGCCAGCAGCTTAGCACCGGGACTAAAGGGCACTGAAGCTTTCTTT. Its translation is CASSLAPGLKGTEAFF. Together with reference TRBV5-1 and TRBJ1-1, the CDR3 gives the full variable domain: KAGVTQTPRYLIKTRGQQVTLSCSPISGHRSVSWYQQTPGQGLQFLFEYFSETQRNKGNFPGRFSGRQFSNSRSEMNVSTLELGDSALYLCASSLAPGLKGTEAFFGQGTRLTVV.

This clone has a single count. The chain joins TRBV27 to TRBJ2-7; 8 bases match TRBD2. J was trimmed by 4 bases and V by 6 bases; bases with no gene match: 14. The CDR3 totals 16 residues. The germline V gene encodes CDR1 MNHEY and CDR2 SMNVEV (reference sequence). The CDR3 DNA follows: TGTGCCAGCAGCCGAAGCCTCTTAGCGGGGTCTTACGAGCAGTACTTC. The encoded protein is CASSRSLLAGSYEQYF.

This chain connects TRBV6-5 to TRBJ2-7; 12 nucleotides line up with TRBD2. CDR3 length: 15 residues. V lost 5 bases and J lost 2; bases outside the gene matches: 4. The germline V gene has CDR1 MNHEY and CDR2 SVGAGI. The CDR3 loop reads CASSPTSGGTYEQYF. CDR3 DNA sequence: TGTGCCAGCAGTCCCACTAGCGGGGGGACCTACGAGCAGTACTTC.

This clone was seen a handful of times. The J gene is TRBJ2-7, the V gene TRBV3-1 (or the pseudogene TRBV3-2); D is perhaps TRBD2 (5 bases). The length of the CDR3 is 13 residues. V was pared by 1 base and J by 2 bases, with 6 bases between. Germline CDR1 reads LGHDT; CDR2 reads YNNKEL (reference sequence). As DNA, the CDR3 is TGTGCCAGCAGCCAAGTGGGAGCCTACGAGCAGTACTTC. This codes for CASSQVGAYEQYF.

The CDR3 sequence: CASSQVLPSGRYNEQFF. The CDR3 DNA sequence: TGCGCCAGCAGCCAAGTATTACCTAGCGGGCGGTACAATGAGCAGTTCTTC. V and J are TRBV4-3 and TRBJ2-1; 8 bases map to TRBD2. Germline lookup yields CDR1 LGHNA and CDR2 YSLEER. V lost 1 base and J lost 4; bases outside the gene matches: 9. The CDR3 is 17 amino acids.

The J gene is TRBJ1-6, the V gene TRBV5-1; a possible D gene is TRBD1 (6 bases). This CDR3 contains 13 residues. Germline CDR1 is SGHRS and CDR2 is YFSETQ. Trimming stripped 3 bases from V and 7 bases from J, with 8 bases between. CDR3 in DNA: TGCGCCAGCAGCTCTACAGGGAATTCACCCCTCCACTTT. Its protein product is CASSSTGNSPLHF. Full variable domain (rest looked up from reference TRBV5-1 and TRBJ1-6): KAGVTQTPRYLIKTRGQQVTLSCSPISGHRSVSWYQQTPGQGLQFLFEYFSETQRNKGNFPGRFSGRQFSNSRSEMNVSTLELGDSALYLCASSSTGNSPLHFGNGTRLTVT.

The gene calls are TRBV6-5 and TRBJ1-1; tentative D call: TRBD1 (5 bases). The CDR3 is 11 residues long. Trimming left V 11 bases short and J 3 bases short, with 10 bases between. The V gene's germline CDR1 is MNHEY and CDR2 SVGAGI. DNA of the CDR3: TGTGCCGTCATAGGGGACACTGAAGCTTTCTTT. Amino acid sequence: CAVIGDTEAFF.

The chain uses TRBV6-5 and TRBJ1-1; possibly TRBD1 for D (5 bases). The CDR3 totals 15 residues. The germline gives CDR1 MNHEY, CDR2 SVGAGI. The V end lost 6 bases, the J end lost 5 bases, and 19 bases lay between the germline ends. The CDR3 protein is CASRTLFGGGTEAFF. The CDR3, as DNA: TGTGCCAGCAGGACCCTCTTCGGGGGAGGAACTGAAGCTTTCTTT.

The chain employs TRBV3-1 (or the pseudogene TRBV3-2) and TRBJ1-1, with D unclear. The CDR3 is 14 amino acids. V lost 2 bases and J 4 bases, leaving 11 bases between the germline ends. Germline assignment: CDR1 LGHDT and CDR2 YNNKEL (reference sequence). The chain's CDR3 is CASSQRGEVTEAFF. CDR3 DNA: TGTGCCAGCAGCCAACGGGGTGAAGTCACTGAAGCTTTCTTT.

As concerns this clone: The junction differs from germline at one of its ends, possibly a read error. The chain is built from TRBV4-1 and TRBJ1-1; 9 bases are a match to TRBD1. The CDR3 totals 16 residues. Germline V gene lookup returns CDR1 MGHRA and CDR2 YSYEKL. In DNA, the CDR3 is TGCGCCAGCATCCAAGTCGGGACAGGGATGAACACTGAAGCTTTCTTT. Its translation is CASIQVGTGMNTEAFF.

The chain couples TRBV11-2 to TRBJ1-1; D remains unclear. Trimming shortened V by 0 bases and J by 7 bases, and 9 bases separated the two germline ends. Germline V gene lookup returns CDR1 SGHAT and CDR2 FQNNGV. The CDR3 runs 13 residues. The CDR3 protein is CASSLDRGSEAFF. CDR3 nucleotides: TGTGCCAGCAGCTTAGATCGCGGCAGTGAAGCTTTCTTT.

The chain employs TRBV27 and TRBJ2-3; possible D gene TRBD2, 5 bases. The germline CDR1 and CDR2 sequences are MNHEY and SMNVEV (reference sequence). The CDR3 consists of 14 residues. Trimming removed 6 bases at V and 0 bases at J, with 10 bases between. CDR3 sequence: CASSPRTSTDTQYF. The CDR3 DNA is TGTGCCAGCAGCCCCCGGACTAGCACAGATACGCAGTATTTT.

The chain joins TRBV7-2 to TRBJ2-7; D perhaps matches TRBD1 (6 bases). Germline assignment: CDR1 SGHTA and CDR2 FQGNSA. The V end lost 4 bases, the J end lost 13 bases, and 17 bases lay between the germline ends. This CDR3 has 12 amino acids. CDR3 sequence: CASSSADRVAYF. CDR3 in DNA: TGTGCCAGCAGCTCAGCGGACAGAGTAGCTTACTTC. Complete variable domain (other parts from reference TRBV7-2 and TRBJ2-7): GAGVSQSPSNKVTEKGKDVELRCDPISGHTALYWYRQSLGQGLEFLIYFQGNSAPDKSGLPSDRFSAERTGGSVSTLTIQRTQQEDSAVYLCASSSADRVAYFGPGTRLTVT.

V and J are TRBV27 and TRBJ1-2; 10 positions match TRBD1. Germline loops: CDR1 MNHEY, CDR2 SMNVEV (reference sequence). V lost 4 bases, J lost 8 bases, and 10 bases stayed unmatched. The CDR3 consists of 15 residues. CDR3 protein: CASSSRDRGLSGYTF. The CDR3 nucleotides read TGTGCCAGCAGTTCCAGGGACAGGGGACTCTCCGGCTACACCTTC.

V is TRBV3-1 (or the pseudogene TRBV3-2) and J is TRBJ2-5, with 13 nucleotides matching TRBD2. The V segment lost 6 bases and the J segment 1 base; nucleotides outside the gene matches: 8. CDR1 is LGHDT and CDR2 is YNNKEL in the germline V gene (reference sequence). There are 17 residues in the CDR3. CDR3 residues: CASSNRLAGGFQETQYF. CDR3 in DNA: TGTGCCAGCAGTAATAGACTAGCGGGGGGTTTCCAAGAGACCCAGTACTTC.

The genes are TRBV4-1 and TRBJ2-7, with D possibly matching TRBD1 (7 bases). The CDR3 has 15 amino acids. From germline, CDR1 is MGHRA and CDR2 YSYEKL. V lost 5 bases and J 2 bases, leaving 16 bases between the germline ends. CDR3 coding DNA: TGCGCCAGCAGCGGGGGGACAGAACTTGCCTACGAGCAGTACTTC. Translated: CASSGGTELAYEQYF.

V and J are TRBV7-2 and TRBJ1-4, with 10 bases aligning to TRBD1. V trimming: 5 bases; J trimming: 8 bases; junction bases outside the gene matches: 8. Germline loops: CDR1 SGHTA, CDR2 FQGNSA. CDR3 size: 15 residues. The CDR3 loop reads CASSPRQGAAEKLFF. In nucleotides, the CDR3 is TGTGCCAGCAGCCCGAGACAGGGGGCCGCCGAAAAACTGTTTTTT.

The chain carries TRBV19 and TRBJ1-4; a possible D gene is TRBD1 (6 bases). Germline CDR1 LNHDA, CDR2 SQIVND (reference sequence). V was pared by 5 bases and J by 0 bases, with 13 bases between. CDR3 length: 16 residues. The CDR3 sequence is CASSFRTDATNEKLFF. The CDR3 nucleotides read TGTGCCAGTAGTTTCCGGACAGATGCAACTAATGAAAAACTGTTTTTT.

The V gene is TRBV3-1 (or the pseudogene TRBV3-2), the J gene TRBJ1-2; 7 nucleotides align to TRBD1. The CDR3 has 16 amino acids. CDR1 and CDR2 from the germline V gene are LGHDT and YNNKEL (reference sequence). The junction had 13 bases not matched to a gene; V was cut back by 1 base and J by 8 bases. The CDR3 here is CASSQAMAGGESGYTF. The CDR3 DNA sequence: TGTGCCAGCAGCCAAGCAATGGCAGGGGGTGAGAGCGGCTACACCTTC.

The chain recombines TRBV3-1 (or the pseudogene TRBV3-2) with TRBJ1-3; D is unclear. The CDR3 totals 17 residues. The V and J ends lost 0 bases and 0 bases respectively, with 12 bases between them. Germline V gene sequence: CDR1 LGHDT, CDR2 YNNKEL (reference sequence). The CDR3 reads CASSQDRGTSSGNTIYF. The CDR3 DNA is TGTGCCAGCAGCCAAGATAGAGGAACCAGCTCTGGAAACACCATATATTTT.

The chain has TRBV25-1 and TRBJ1-2; a possible D gene is TRBD1 (5 bases). Per the germline V gene, CDR1 is MGHDK and CDR2 is SYGVNS. Between the trimmed V and J ends, which lost 6 bases and 4 bases, there was a span of 12 bases. There are 13 residues in the CDR3. The CDR3 sequence is CASSPDSLYGYTF. Here the CDR3 DNA reads TGTGCCAGCAGCCCTGACAGCCTCTATGGCTACACCTTC.

The chain uses TRBV6-5 and TRBJ1-5; 10 bases line up with TRBD1. CDR1 is MNHEY and CDR2 is SVGAGI in the germline V gene. The CDR3 is 15 residues long. V shed 6 bases and J 3 bases; nucleotides not matched to a gene: 5. The DNA of the CDR3 is TGTGCCAGCAGGATGACAGGGGGCTCCAATCAGCCCCAGCATTTT. Amino acids: CASRMTGGSNQPQHF.